Listed below are T cell receptor beta chains from one sample, sequenced in a study of T cells after yellow fever vaccination. Using its own MiXCR run on the 5' RACE reads, TCRdb lists one record per CDR3 protein. This sample has fewer than 450,000 distinct CDR3 sequences; about 4% occur once, and the top ten carry more than 20%. The specimen was PBMCs, collected 5 days after the yellow fever booster vaccination. The source is a man between 18 and 35 years old who received the YFV17D yellow fever vaccine. Both conserved end residues are trimmed from each CDR3. A row's size may be missing; if present it is once, few, many or a size class.

CDR3 length: 11; V gene: TRBV5-1; J gene: TRBJ2-4; clone size: many; CDR3 protein: ASSSPRENIQY
CDR3 length: 12; V gene: TRBV5-1; J gene: TRBJ1-2; clone size: few; CDR3 protein: ASSLRQGARGYT
CDR3 length: 11; V gene: TRBV4-2; J gene: TRBJ2-1; clone size: .; CDR3 protein: ASSQGQDNEQF
CDR3 length: 13; V gene: TRBV5-1; J gene: TRBJ2-1; clone size: .; CDR3 protein: ASRAGATLGNEQF
CDR3 length: 13; V gene: TRBV27; J gene: TRBJ2-5; clone size: .; CDR3 protein: ASSSIAGRQETQY
CDR3 length: 11; V gene: TRBV5-1; J gene: TRBJ1-1; clone size: few; CDR3 protein: ASSPAGRTEAF
CDR3 length: 13; V gene: TRBV12-3/TRBV12-4; J gene: TRBJ2-2; clone size: .; CDR3 protein: ASSLLGASTGELF
CDR3 length: 13; V gene: TRBV25-1; J gene: TRBJ1-6; clone size: .; CDR3 protein: ASSEMPGQLSPLH
CDR3 length: 14; V gene: TRBV11-2; J gene: TRBJ2-2; clone size: .; CDR3 protein: ASSLGLSTDTGELF
CDR3 length: 11; V gene: TRBV7-2; J gene: TRBJ2-4; clone size: many; CDR3 protein: ASSTQGKNIQY
CDR3 length: 12; V gene: TRBV20-1; J gene: TRBJ2-1; clone size: many; CDR3 protein: SARPFGSSNEQF
CDR3 length: 12; V gene: TRBV5-1; J gene: TRBJ1-1; clone size: many; CDR3 protein: ASSTGQGVTEAF
CDR3 length: 15; V gene: TRBV6-2/TRBV6-3; J gene: TRBJ2-2; clone size: many; CDR3 protein: ASSYQTGGPDTGELF
CDR3 length: 13; V gene: TRBV15; J gene: TRBJ1-1; clone size: few; CDR3 protein: ATSMEGQVPTEAF
CDR3 length: 13; V gene: TRBV9; J gene: TRBJ1-2; clone size: .; CDR3 protein: ASSPRANANYGYT
CDR3 length: 14; V gene: TRBV12-3/TRBV12-4; J gene: TRBJ2-2; clone size: .; CDR3 protein: ASSLIPGGGTGELF
CDR3 length: 14; V gene: TRBV24-1; J gene: TRBJ2-1; clone size: .; CDR3 protein: ATSDFGQSSYNEQF
CDR3 length: 13; V gene: TRBV27; J gene: TRBJ1-4; clone size: many; CDR3 protein: ASSPAGGPREKLF
CDR3 length: 11; V gene: TRBV7-3; J gene: TRBJ2-6; clone size: few; CDR3 protein: ASALAGANVLT
CDR3 length: 14; V gene: TRBV4-1; J gene: TRBJ1-2; clone size: few; CDR3 protein: ASSQDWEGDGYGYT
CDR3 length: 13; V gene: TRBV20-1; J gene: TRBJ1-6; clone size: few; CDR3 protein: SASRFRGGRSPLH
CDR3 length: 14; V gene: TRBV5-5; J gene: TRBJ1-4; clone size: few; CDR3 protein: ASSAWPGQGTEKLF
CDR3 length: 9; V gene: TRBV19; J gene: TRBJ2-1; clone size: many; CDR3 protein: ASTKGGPQF